The clone carrying this T cell receptor (beta chain) was recorded a few times. V trimming: 3 bases; J trimming: 10 bases; junction bases outside the gene matches: 9. Per the germline V gene, CDR1 is SGDLS and CDR2 is YYNGEE. The CDR3 length is 14 residues. Sequencing was performed with immunoSEQ multiplex PCR; in TCRdb, only in-frame clones are kept and a portion is missing. The sample holds some 100,000 clones, 80% to 90% seen once. This record belongs to a study of blood T cell repertoires in COVID-19. This clonotype was obtained from a human donor in a cohort sampled during active COVID-19. The specimen sequenced was peripheral blood. The chain uses TRBV9 and TRBJ1-3; 8 nucleotides line up with TRBD1. As DNA, the CDR3 is TGTGCCAGCAGCGCTGGACAGGGCCATGGGACCATATATTTT. Residues: CASSAGQGHGTIYF.